Listed here are 25 T cell receptor beta chains from one sample, sequenced in a study of blood T cell repertoires in COVID-19. The method was immunoSEQ multiplex PCR; TCRdb's version includes in-frame clones alone and lacks a portion of them. This table holds fewer than 200,000 clones, 75% to 80% found once. Material: peripheral blood. Source of these receptors: a woman in her 70s with acute or convalescent COVID-19.

The V and J genes are TRBV10-3 and TRBJ1-6; no clear D. The V end was cut by 3 bases, the J end by 3 bases, with 15 bases between. The CDR3 runs to 17 residues. Germline V gives CDR1 ENHRY, CDR2 SYGVKD. DNA for the CDR3: TGTGCCATCAGTGAAGGCGGGCCGCAAGTCTATAATTCACCCCTCCACTTT. This sequence encodes CAISEGGPQVYNSPLHF.

The chain couples TRBV3-1 (or the pseudogene TRBV3-2) to TRBJ1-2, with 9 positions matching TRBD1. Germline V gives CDR1 LGHDT, CDR2 YNNKEL (reference sequence). The CDR3 spans 17 residues. With V trimmed by 0 bases and J by 1 base, 6 bases remained unmatched. The DNA for the CDR3 is TGTGCCAGCAGCCAAGATCGGGGACAGGGCATTAACTATGGCTACACCTTC. The encoded protein is CASSQDRGQGINYGYTF.

The chain carries TRBV11-2 and TRBJ2-6, with no clear D. This CDR3 has 13 amino acids. Germline V gene data show CDR1 as SGHAT and CDR2 as FQNNGV. V was shortened by 7 bases and J by 5 bases, with 9 bases between the two germline ends. CDR3 region: CASTSLRANVLTF. In nucleotides, the CDR3 is TGTGCCAGCACCTCACTTCGGGCCAACGTCCTGACTTTC.

This chain links TRBV3-1 (or the pseudogene TRBV3-2) with TRBJ1-2, with TRBD1 matching over 12 bases. Germline-derived CDR1 and CDR2 are LGHDT and YNNKEL (reference sequence). CDR3 size: 15 residues. Trimming at V came to 1 base and at J to 5 bases, leaving 2 bases not matched to a gene. CDR3 protein: CASSQGDRGPYGYTF. As DNA, the CDR3 is TGTGCCAGCAGCCAAGGGGACAGGGGGCCTTATGGCTACACCTTC.

The V and J genes are TRBV4-2 and TRBJ2-2; D call uncertain. Germline lookup yields CDR1 LGHNA and CDR2 YNFKEQ. The ends were cut back, 0 bases at V and 1 base at J, with 6 bases in the middle. The CDR3 spans 15 residues. The CDR3 bases are TGTGCCAGCAGCCAAGATACAGAGAACACCGGGGAGCTGTTTTTT. Residues: CASSQDTENTGELFF.

The chain is built from TRBV9 and TRBJ2-7; possibly TRBD2 for D (6 bases). Germline V gene data show CDR1 as SGDLS and CDR2 as YYNGEE. This CDR3 spans 16 amino acids. V lost 2 bases and J 2 bases, leaving 17 bases between the germline ends. The CDR3: CASSVLDGGNTYEQYF. The CDR3 region has the DNA TGTGCCAGCAGCGTCCTCGACGGGGGAAATACCTACGAGCAGTACTTC.

This chain links TRBV3-1 (or the pseudogene TRBV3-2) with TRBJ2-1, with 9 bases identical to TRBD2. The CDR3 is made up of 13 amino acids. V was pared by 0 bases and J by 15 bases, with 6 bases of the junction left unmatched. The germline gives CDR1 LGHDT, CDR2 YNNKEL (reference sequence). In DNA form, the CDR3 reads TGTGCCAGCAGCCAAGATCGGCTAGCGGGGCCGTTCTTC. Protein sequence: CASSQDRLAGPFF.

The rearrangement uses TRBV3-1 (or the pseudogene TRBV3-2) and TRBJ1-2; maybe TRBD1 (6 bases). V was pared by 0 bases and J by 8 bases, with 22 bases between. Per germline, CDR1 LGHDT and CDR2 YNNKEL (reference sequence). The CDR3 has 17 residues. CDR3 in amino acids: CASSQEGGGRAALGYTF. The CDR3, as DNA: TGTGCCAGCAGCCAAGAAGGGGGGGGACGGGCCGCGTTGGGCTACACCTTC.

The chain couples TRBV4-2 to TRBJ1-1, with 10 bases lining up with TRBD1. V lost 0 bases, J lost 3 bases, and 10 bases stayed unmatched. The CDR3 is 18 residues long. Per the germline V gene, CDR1 is LGHNA and CDR2 is YNFKEQ. CDR3 nucleotides: TGTGCCAGCAGCCAAGATTGGGGACAGGGGAGGGACTACACTGAAGCTTTCTTT. This encodes CASSQDWGQGRDYTEAFF.

The chain employs TRBV19 and TRBJ1-1; D gene uncertain. The CDR3 runs 12 residues. Germline lookup yields CDR1 LNHDA and CDR2 SQIVND (reference sequence). Deletions cut 8 bases from V and 5 bases from J, with 12 bases between. The CDR3 sequence is CASLTSRTEAFF. The CDR3 nucleotides are TGTGCCAGTCTTACGTCGAGGACTGAAGCTTTCTTT.

This chain uses TRBV5-6 with TRBJ1-6; D call uncertain. Looked up from germline, CDR1 is SGHDT and CDR2 is YYEEEE. V was shortened by 5 bases and J by 9 bases, with 21 bases between the two germline ends. The CDR3 has 16 residues. Here the CDR3 DNA reads TGTGCCAGCAGACGAAACGACGGAGCCGGGGTTTCACCCCTCCACTTT. This sequence encodes CASRRNDGAGVSPLHF.

This clone was seen a handful of times. This chain links TRBV27 with TRBJ1-2, with 8 nucleotides matching TRBD1. CDR3 length: 15 residues. Germline values: CDR1 MNHEY, CDR2 SMNVEV (reference sequence). The V segment lost 7 bases and the J segment 7 bases; nucleotides outside the gene matches: 14. CDR3 nucleotides: TGTGCCAGCACCCCTAGGGAGACAGGGGTCGGTGGCTACACCTTC. It yields the protein CASTPRETGVGGYTF.

J is TRBJ2-1 and V is TRBV9; TRBD2 aligns across 11 bases. CDR3 size: 17 residues. Germline values: CDR1 SGDLS, CDR2 YYNGEE. V lost 0 bases to trimming and J lost 9 bases; unmatched junction nucleotides: 11. The CDR3 DNA sequence: TGTGCCAGCAGCGTAGGTAGTAGCGGGAGGGTTATGGGTGAGCAGTTCTTC. Translation gives CASSVGSSGRVMGEQFF.

V is TRBV7-2 and J is TRBJ1-6; no definite D call. V was trimmed by 3 bases and J by 10 bases, leaving 7 bases between them. This CDR3 has 12 amino acids. Germline-derived CDR1 and CDR2 are SGHTA and FQGNSA. The CDR3 loop reads CASSFSESPLHF. For the CDR3, the DNA is TGTGCCAGCAGCTTCAGCGAGTCACCCCTCCACTTT.

The CDR3 here is CATRTGRTDTQYF. The CDR3 DNA is TGTGCCACCCGGACAGGGCGCACAGATACGCAGTATTTT. This chain connects TRBV10-3 to TRBJ2-3, with 8 bases identical to TRBD1. The CDR3 spans 13 residues. Germline V lookup: CDR1 ENHRY, CDR2 SYGVKD. With 10 bases clipped from V and 1 base from J, the junction kept 4 bases outside the gene matches.

This clone was seen only once. The chain employs TRBV7-8 and TRBJ1-1; tentative D call: TRBD1 (6 bases). Trimming took off 6 bases at V and 0 bases at J, with 8 bases between the two ends. CDR1 SGHVS and CDR2 FQNEAQ come from the germline V gene. The CDR3 extends over 13 amino acids. The CDR3 region is CASRRQVNTEAFF. CDR3 DNA: TGTGCCAGCAGGAGACAGGTGAACACTGAAGCTTTCTTT.

The V gene is TRBV14, the J gene TRBJ1-6, with no clear D. This CDR3 is 17 amino acids long. From germline, CDR1 is SGHDN and CDR2 FVKESK. V shed 1 base and J shed 5 bases, with 15 bases lying between them. CDR3 loop: CASSQAGRTVDNSPLHF. The CDR3 region has the DNA TGTGCCAGCAGCCAAGCGGGAAGGACGGTGGATAATTCACCCCTCCACTTT.

CDR3 sequence: CATSGNPGQNNYNEQFF. In DNA, the CDR3 is TGTGCCACCAGTGGTAACCCTGGACAGAACAACTACAATGAGCAGTTCTTC. This chain uses TRBV24-1 with TRBJ2-1; the D gene is possibly TRBD1 (6 bases). The CDR3 extends over 17 amino acids. The V gene lost 5 bases and the J gene lost 3 bases, with 19 bases spanning the gap. CDR1 is KGHDR and CDR2 is SFDVKD in the germline V gene.

This clone was observed a handful of times. The chain links TRBV4-1 to TRBJ2-7; 7 nucleotides agree with TRBD2. Germline CDR1 is MGHRA and CDR2 is YSYEKL. The CDR3 covers 16 residues. V gave up 0 bases and J gave up 3 bases; unmatched junction bases: 8. This CDR3 is CASSQDSAGVVYEQYF. CDR3 sequence (DNA): TGCGCCAGCAGCCAAGATTCGGCGGGAGTGGTCTACGAGCAGTACTTC.

The chain employs TRBV18 and TRBJ2-2; D gene uncertain. CDR3 size: 13 residues. CDR1 and CDR2 from the germline V gene are KGHSH and LQKENI. Trimming left V 2 bases short and J 6 bases short, with 7 bases between. The CDR3 DNA reads TGTGCCAGCTCACCAGACACTCCCGGGGAGCTGTTTTTT. Its protein product is CASSPDTPGELFF.

This clone was seen a few times. The chain is built from TRBV10-3 and TRBJ2-5, with 9 bases identical to TRBD1. This CDR3 is 13 amino acids long. The V and J ends lost 5 bases and 3 bases, in that order; junction bases with no gene match: 1. Germline CDR1 ENHRY, CDR2 SYGVKD. The chain's CDR3 is CAISRTGEETQYF. Here the CDR3 DNA reads TGTGCCATCAGTCGGACAGGGGAAGAGACCCAGTACTTC.

The chain has TRBV10-3 and TRBJ2-2; possibly TRBD2 for D (6 bases). In germline, CDR1 is ENHRY, CDR2 SYGVKD. The CDR3 sequence is 16 residues long. V lost 1 base and J 2 bases, leaving 11 bases between the germline ends. CDR3 coding DNA: TGTGCCATCAGTGAGTATGGGACTTCCAACACCGGGGAGCTGTTTTTT. This gives the protein CAISEYGTSNTGELFF.

The J gene is TRBJ1-4, the V gene TRBV5-1; TRBD1 might be the D (5 bases). V was clipped by 4 bases and J by 3 bases, with 10 bases between them. The germline V gene has CDR1 SGHRS and CDR2 YFSETQ. The CDR3 is 14 amino acids. The CDR3, as DNA: TGCGCCAGCAGCCCGGGGGTGGCTAATGAAAAACTGTTTTTT. As protein: CASSPGVANEKLFF.

The rearrangement links TRBV20-1 to TRBJ2-3; D call uncertain. CDR1 is DFQATT and CDR2 is SNEGSKA in the germline V gene (reference sequence). There are 12 residues in the CDR3. The germline V and J ends were trimmed by 3 bases and 2 bases, with 6 bases remaining between them. Here the CDR3 DNA reads TGCAGTGCTAGTTTGTACACAGATACGCAGTATTTT. Translation gives CSASLYTDTQYF.

The V call is TRBV5-1, the J call TRBJ2-1, with 8 bases matching TRBD2. Germline CDR1 and CDR2: SGHRS and YFSETQ. The length of the CDR3 is 16 residues. V gave up 4 bases and J gave up 2 bases; unmatched junction bases: 8. The CDR3: CASSKSGSNAYNEQFF. Written as DNA, the CDR3 is TGCGCCAGCAGCAAAAGCGGGAGTAATGCCTACAATGAGCAGTTCTTC. Full variable domain (outside the CDR3, taken from reference TRBV5-1 and TRBJ2-1): KAGVTQTPRYLIKTRGQQVTLSCSPISGHRSVSWYQQTPGQGLQFLFEYFSETQRNKGNFPGRFSGRQFSNSRSEMNVSTLELGDSALYLCASSKSGSNAYNEQFFGPGTRLTVL.